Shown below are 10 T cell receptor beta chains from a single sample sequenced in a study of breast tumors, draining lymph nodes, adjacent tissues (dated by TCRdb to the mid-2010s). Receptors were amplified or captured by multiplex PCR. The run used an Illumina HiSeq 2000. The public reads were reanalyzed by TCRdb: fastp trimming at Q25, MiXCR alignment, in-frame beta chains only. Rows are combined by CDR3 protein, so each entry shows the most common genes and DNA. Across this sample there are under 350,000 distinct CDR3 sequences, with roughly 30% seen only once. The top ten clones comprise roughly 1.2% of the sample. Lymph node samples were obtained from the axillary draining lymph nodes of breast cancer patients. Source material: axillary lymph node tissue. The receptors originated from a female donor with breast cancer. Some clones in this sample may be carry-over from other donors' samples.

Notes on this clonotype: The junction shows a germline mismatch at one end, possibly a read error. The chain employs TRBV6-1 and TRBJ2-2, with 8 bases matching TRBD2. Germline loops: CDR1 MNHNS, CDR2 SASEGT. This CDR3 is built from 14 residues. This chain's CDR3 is CASRRGVMNGELLF. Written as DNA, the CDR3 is TGTGCCAGTCGGCGGGGGGTAATGAACGGGGAGCTGCTTTTT.

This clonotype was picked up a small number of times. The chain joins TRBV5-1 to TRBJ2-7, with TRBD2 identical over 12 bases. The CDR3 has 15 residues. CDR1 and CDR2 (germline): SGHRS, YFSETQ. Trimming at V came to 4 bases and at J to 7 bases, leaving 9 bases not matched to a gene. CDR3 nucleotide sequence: TGCGCCAGCAGCGAGATGACTAGCGGGAGCTCGGAGCAGTACTTC. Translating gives CASSEMTSGSSEQYF.

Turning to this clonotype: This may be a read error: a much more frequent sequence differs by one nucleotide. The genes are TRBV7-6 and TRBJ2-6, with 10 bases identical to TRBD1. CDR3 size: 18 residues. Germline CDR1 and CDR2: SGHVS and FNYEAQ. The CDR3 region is CASSLIGQGGSGAHVLTF. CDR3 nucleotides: TGTGCCAGCAGCTTAATAGGACAGGGGGGCTCTGGGGCCCACGTCCTGACTTTC. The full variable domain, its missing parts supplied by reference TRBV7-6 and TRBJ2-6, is GAGVSQSPRYKVTKRGQDVALRCDPISGHVSLYWYRQALGQGPEFLTYFNYEAQQDKSGLPNDRFSAERPEGSISTLTIQRTEQRDSAMYRCASSLIGQGGSGAHVLTFGAGSRLTVL.

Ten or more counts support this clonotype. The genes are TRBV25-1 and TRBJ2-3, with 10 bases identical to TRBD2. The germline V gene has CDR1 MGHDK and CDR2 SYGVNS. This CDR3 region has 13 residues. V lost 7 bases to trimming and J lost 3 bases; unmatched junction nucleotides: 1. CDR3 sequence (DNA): TGTGCCAGCACAGCGGGAGGGACAGATACGCAGTATTTT. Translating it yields CASTAGGTDTQYF.

This chain's CDR3 is CACCLKSGSDSYEQYF. CDR3 nucleotide sequence: TGTGCCTGCTGCTTGAAAAGCGGGTCCGATTCCTACGAGCAGTACTTC. This chain links TRBV27 with TRBJ2-7; maybe TRBD2 (6 bases). Germline-derived CDR1 and CDR2 are MNHEY and SMNVEV (reference sequence). Trimming cost V 11 bases and J 1 base, with 24 bases left between them. The CDR3 is 16 amino acids.

This CDR3 is CASSMGTGGNQPQHF. The DNA of the CDR3 is TGTGCCAGCAGCATGGGGACAGGGGGAAATCAGCCCCAGCATTTT. The rearrangement links TRBV7-9 to TRBJ1-5; 11 nucleotides match TRBD1. The germline V gene has CDR1 SEHNR and CDR2 FQNEAQ (reference sequence). The J segment lost 4 bases and the V segment lost 5 bases, leaving 4 bases of the junction unmatched. The CDR3 sequence is 15 residues long.

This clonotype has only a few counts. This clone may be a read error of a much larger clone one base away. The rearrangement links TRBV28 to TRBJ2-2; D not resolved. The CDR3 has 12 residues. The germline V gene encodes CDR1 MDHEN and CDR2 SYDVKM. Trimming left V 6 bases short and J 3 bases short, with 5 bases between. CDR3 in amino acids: CASRADTGELFF. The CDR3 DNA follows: TGTGCCAGCAGGGCGGACACCGGGGAGCTGTTTTTT.

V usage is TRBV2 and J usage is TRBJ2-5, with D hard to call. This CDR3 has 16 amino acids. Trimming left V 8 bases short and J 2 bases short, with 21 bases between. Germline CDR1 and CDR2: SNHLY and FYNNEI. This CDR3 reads CASGEGIRAFQETQYF. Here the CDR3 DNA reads TGTGCCAGCGGAGAAGGGATAAGGGCCTTTCAAGAGACCCAGTACTTC.

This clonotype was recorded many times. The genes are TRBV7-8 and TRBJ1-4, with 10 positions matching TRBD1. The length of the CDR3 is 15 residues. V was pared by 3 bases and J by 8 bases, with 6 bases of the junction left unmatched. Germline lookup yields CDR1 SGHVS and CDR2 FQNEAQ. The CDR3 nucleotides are TGTGCCAGCAGCTTCCCGGGACAGGGGAAGGAAAAACTGTTTTTT. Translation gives CASSFPGQGKEKLFF.

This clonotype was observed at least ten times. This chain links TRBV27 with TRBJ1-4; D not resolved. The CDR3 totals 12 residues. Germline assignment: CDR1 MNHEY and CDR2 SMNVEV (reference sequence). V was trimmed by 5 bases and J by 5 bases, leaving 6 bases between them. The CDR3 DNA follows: TGTGCCAGCAGTCCACCAAATGAAAAACTGTTTTTT. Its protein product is CASSPPNEKLFF.